The 15 T cell receptor beta chains below were found in one sample sequenced in a study of blood T cell repertoires in COVID-19. Data came from immunoSEQ multiplex PCR; TCRdb stores just in-frame clones and leaves some out. The table includes around 250,000 clones, approximately 85% detected once. Specimen: PBMCs or T cells enriched from blood (not recorded which). The receptors shown here come from a woman aged 45-60 years who had been exposed to COVID-19.

This CDR3 reads CASSFGGAGIYGYTF. DNA for the CDR3: TGTGCCAGCAGCTTCGGAGGGGCAGGGATCTATGGCTACACCTTC. The chain combines TRBV5-4 with TRBJ1-2; weak D call: TRBD1 (5 bases). The germline V gene has CDR1 SGHNT and CDR2 YYREEE (reference sequence). The CDR3 totals 15 residues. The ends were cut back, 2 bases at V and 4 bases at J, with 15 bases in the middle.

The DNA of the CDR3 is TGTGCCAGCAGTGACAGGGAGGGCTCCTACAATGAGCAGTTCTTC. This encodes CASSDREGSYNEQFF. The rearrangement joins TRBV6-4 to TRBJ2-1; the match to TRBD2 covers 7 bases. J was trimmed by 0 bases and V by 2 bases; bases with no gene match: 1. This CDR3 is built from 15 residues. Germline V lookup: CDR1 MRHNA, CDR2 SNTAGT.

This chain links TRBV29-1 with TRBJ2-7; 7 bases are a match to TRBD2. Germline V gives CDR1 SQVTM, CDR2 ANQGSEA. The CDR3 covers 13 residues. With 4 bases clipped from V and 3 bases from J, the junction kept 6 bases outside the gene matches. In DNA form, the CDR3 reads TGCAGCGTTGGGGCGGGGAGGGACTACGAGCAGTACTTC. This gives the protein CSVGAGRDYEQYF.

This clone came up many times. This chain links TRBV2 with TRBJ1-1; unclear D gene. The germline V gene has CDR1 SNHLY and CDR2 FYNNEI. V lost 0 bases and J 6 bases, leaving 8 bases between the germline ends. This CDR3 comprises 13 residues. The CDR3 DNA follows: TGTGCCAGCAGTGAAGCCGGGGAACCTGAAGCTTTCTTT. Its translation is CASSEAGEPEAFF.

This clone was observed once. The V gene is TRBV12-3 or TRBV12-4, the J gene TRBJ2-1; 7 nucleotides line up with TRBD1. J lost 9 bases, V lost 6 bases, and 8 bases had no gene match. The CDR3 runs to 13 residues. CDR3 coding DNA: TGTGCCAGCAGCATCGGACAGGCGGGTGAGCAGTTCTTC. The encoded protein is CASSIGQAGEQFF.

The table lists this clone with a few counts. The CDR3 loop reads CASNAGLAGGRETQYF. The CDR3 DNA reads as TGTGCCAGCAATGCAGGACTAGCGGGGGGACGAGAGACCCAGTACTTC. The rearrangement joins TRBV2 to TRBJ2-5; 14 bases are a match to TRBD2. J gave up 4 bases and V 7 bases, and 8 bases lay outside the gene matches. CDR1 SNHLY and CDR2 FYNNEI come from the germline V gene. The CDR3 sequence is 16 residues long.

This chain joins TRBV3-1 (or the pseudogene TRBV3-2) and TRBJ1-1; TRBD1 agrees at 8 bases. The germline gives CDR1 LGHDT, CDR2 YNNKEL (reference sequence). The CDR3 consists of 15 residues. Trimming took 4 bases from V and 3 from J; bases not matched to a gene: 7. The chain's CDR3 is CASSLRTGKDTEAFF. The DNA of the CDR3 is TGTGCCAGCAGCCTTCGGACAGGGAAGGACACTGAAGCTTTCTTT.

The chain recombines TRBV7-9 with TRBJ2-2; 9 bases agree with TRBD1. This CDR3 is 14 amino acids long. Looked up from germline, CDR1 is SEHNR and CDR2 is FQNEAQ (reference sequence). J gave up 5 bases and V 6 bases, and 4 bases lay outside the gene matches. CDR3 protein: CASRPGTGTGELFF. As DNA, the CDR3 is TGTGCCAGCAGGCCCGGGACAGGGACCGGGGAGCTGTTTTTT.

In its sample, this clone was seen a few times. J is TRBJ1-2 and V is TRBV28; 9 bases match TRBD1. There are 18 residues in the CDR3. The germline gives CDR1 MDHEN, CDR2 SYDVKM. With 2 bases clipped from V and 0 bases from J, the junction kept 10 bases outside the gene matches. CDR3 sequence reads: CASSLGGITGGANYGYTF. In nucleotides, the CDR3 is TGTGCCAGCAGTTTAGGGGGTATAACAGGGGGCGCTAACTATGGCTACACCTTC.

CDR3 sequence (DNA): TGTGCCAGCAGGAGGGGGCCCGATGGCTACACCTTC. This codes for CASRRGPDGYTF. The V and J genes are TRBV27 and TRBJ1-2, with 7 bases fitting TRBD1. The CDR3 spans 12 residues. Germline values: CDR1 MNHEY, CDR2 SMNVEV (reference sequence). V shed 6 bases, J shed 6 bases, and the junction held 4 bases outside the gene matches.

This chain uses TRBV11-2 with TRBJ1-4; D uncertain. In germline, CDR1 is SGHAT, CDR2 FQNNGV. CDR3 length: 13 residues. V lost 4 bases and J lost 5, with 8 bases in between. The CDR3: CASSSVLNEKLFF. The CDR3 nucleotides read TGTGCCAGCAGCTCCGTCCTAAATGAAAAACTGTTTTTT.

V is TRBV12-3 or TRBV12-4 and J is TRBJ1-1, with a tentative D call TRBD1 (6 bases). The CDR3 consists of 13 residues. Trimming stripped 6 bases from V and 2 bases from J, with 10 bases between. CDR3 nucleotide sequence: TGTGCCAGCAGGGACAGTGGCAACACTGAAGCTTTCTTT. Translation: CASRDSGNTEAFF.

The chain combines TRBV7-2 with TRBJ1-3, with TRBD1 as a possible D gene (5 bases). Germline V gene data show CDR1 as SGHTA and CDR2 as FQGNSA. V dropped 6 bases and J dropped 0 bases, with 9 bases sitting between them. This CDR3 has 14 residues. CDR3 residues: CASSPDSSGNTIYF. The CDR3 DNA sequence: TGTGCCAGCAGTCCCGACAGCTCTGGAAACACCATATATTTT.

The chain recombines TRBV4-1 with TRBJ1-4, with D perhaps matching TRBD1 (6 bases). Germline CDR1 MGHRA, CDR2 YSYEKL. Trimming removed 0 bases from V and 6 bases from J, with 14 bases in between. The CDR3 totals 16 residues. In DNA, the CDR3 is TGCGCCAGCAGCCAAGATCTGGGGACACGTTATGAAAAACTGTTTTTT. Its protein product is CASSQDLGTRYEKLFF.

The CDR3 reads CASSLVFLAGRGNEQFF. The CDR3 region has the DNA TGTGCCAGCAGCTTAGTATTCCTAGCGGGCCGAGGGAATGAGCAGTTCTTC. V is TRBV7-2 and J is TRBJ2-1; 8 bases are shared with TRBD2. The ends lost 1 base at V and 7 bases at J; junction bases unmatched: 12. The CDR3 runs to 17 residues. Germline V gives CDR1 SGHTA, CDR2 FQGNSA.